This T cell receptor beta chain was identified in a study of shared clonotypes between healthy human individuals. Study-level points and caveats: Limitation of the genetic and exposure-history diversity represented came from the few donors. On the whole, naive subsets had larger estimated richness than memory subsets had.

Generated by immunoSEQ multiplex PCR, the TCRdb table keeps only in-frame clones and is missing some. The sample holds hundreds of thousands of clones, about 95% seen once. Naive CD8 cells, CD45RO-negative and positively selected for CCR7, excluded terminally differentiated effector memory CD45RA+ cells. Regarding this clone: Its target is unknown.

CDR1 SEHNR and CDR2 FQNEAQ come from the germline V gene (reference sequence). Trimming cost V 2 bases and J 2 bases, with 13 bases left between them. The CDR3 has 16 amino acids. The genes are TRBV7-9 and TRBJ2-1; the D gene is possibly TRBD1 (6 bases). The specimen was naive CD8+ T cells sorted from blood. This TCR was sampled from a woman aged 30 to 39 in good health. For the CDR3, the DNA is TGTGCCAGCAGCTTAATAGTAGGGGGACCCTACAATGAGCAGTTCTTC. Amino acid sequence: CASSLIVGGPYNEQFF.